This T cell receptor beta chain appears in the sequencing data of a study of post-analysis software for immune sequencing data. Background on the study: Disease courses included relapsing-remitting, secondary progressive and progressive-relapsing multiple sclerosis. Study-wide findings and caveats: Same-batch samples co-clustered strongly by F measure. Significantly decreased normalized Chao1 diversity was recorded for multiple sclerosis patients relative to controls. Roughly 5 TRBV segments (TRBV5-6, TRBV5-1 and TRBV20-1 among them) occurred more frequently in patients than in controls.

TCR beta cDNA libraries had unique molecular identifiers. T cells numbering roughly 0.9 to 10 million yielded cDNA molecules that totaled approximately 500,000. TCRdb re-called the PCR reads through MiXCR, storing one row per CDR3 protein. The data contain roughly 570,000 distinct CDR3 sequences, 34% of them singletons. The trim removed 6 bases at V and 1 base at J, leaving 8 bases unmatched. From germline, CDR1 is DFQATT and CDR2 SNEGSKA (reference sequence). The CDR3 sequence is 15 residues long. Details on this clonotype: What it recognizes is unknown.

V is TRBV20-1 and J is TRBJ2-1; 8 bases are shared with TRBD2. The sample consisted of blood. The sequence was collected from a girl younger than 18 with multiple sclerosis. In DNA, the CDR3 is TGCAGTGCCTTAACCCGGGAGGGGTCCTACAATGAGCAGTTCTTC. This translates into CSALTREGSYNEQFF.